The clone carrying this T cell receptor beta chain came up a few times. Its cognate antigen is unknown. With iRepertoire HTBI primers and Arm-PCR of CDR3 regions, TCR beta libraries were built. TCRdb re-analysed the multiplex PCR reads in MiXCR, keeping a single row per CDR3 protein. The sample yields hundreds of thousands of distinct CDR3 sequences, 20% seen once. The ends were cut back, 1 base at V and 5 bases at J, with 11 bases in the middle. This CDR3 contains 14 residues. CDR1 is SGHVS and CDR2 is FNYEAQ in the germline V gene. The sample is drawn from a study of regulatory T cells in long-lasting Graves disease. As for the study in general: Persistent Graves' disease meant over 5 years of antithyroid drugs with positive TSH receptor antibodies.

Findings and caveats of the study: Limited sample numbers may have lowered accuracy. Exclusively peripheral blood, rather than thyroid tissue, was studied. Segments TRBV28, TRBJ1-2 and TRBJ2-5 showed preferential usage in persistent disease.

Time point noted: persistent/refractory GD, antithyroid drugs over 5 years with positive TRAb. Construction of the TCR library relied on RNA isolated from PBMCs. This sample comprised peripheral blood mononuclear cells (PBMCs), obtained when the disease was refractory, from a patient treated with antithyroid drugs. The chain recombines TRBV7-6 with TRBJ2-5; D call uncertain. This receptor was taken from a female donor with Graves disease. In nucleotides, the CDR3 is TGTGCCAGCAGCTTAGTCGGCGCGAGGGAGACCCAGTACTTC. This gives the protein CASSLVGARETQYF.